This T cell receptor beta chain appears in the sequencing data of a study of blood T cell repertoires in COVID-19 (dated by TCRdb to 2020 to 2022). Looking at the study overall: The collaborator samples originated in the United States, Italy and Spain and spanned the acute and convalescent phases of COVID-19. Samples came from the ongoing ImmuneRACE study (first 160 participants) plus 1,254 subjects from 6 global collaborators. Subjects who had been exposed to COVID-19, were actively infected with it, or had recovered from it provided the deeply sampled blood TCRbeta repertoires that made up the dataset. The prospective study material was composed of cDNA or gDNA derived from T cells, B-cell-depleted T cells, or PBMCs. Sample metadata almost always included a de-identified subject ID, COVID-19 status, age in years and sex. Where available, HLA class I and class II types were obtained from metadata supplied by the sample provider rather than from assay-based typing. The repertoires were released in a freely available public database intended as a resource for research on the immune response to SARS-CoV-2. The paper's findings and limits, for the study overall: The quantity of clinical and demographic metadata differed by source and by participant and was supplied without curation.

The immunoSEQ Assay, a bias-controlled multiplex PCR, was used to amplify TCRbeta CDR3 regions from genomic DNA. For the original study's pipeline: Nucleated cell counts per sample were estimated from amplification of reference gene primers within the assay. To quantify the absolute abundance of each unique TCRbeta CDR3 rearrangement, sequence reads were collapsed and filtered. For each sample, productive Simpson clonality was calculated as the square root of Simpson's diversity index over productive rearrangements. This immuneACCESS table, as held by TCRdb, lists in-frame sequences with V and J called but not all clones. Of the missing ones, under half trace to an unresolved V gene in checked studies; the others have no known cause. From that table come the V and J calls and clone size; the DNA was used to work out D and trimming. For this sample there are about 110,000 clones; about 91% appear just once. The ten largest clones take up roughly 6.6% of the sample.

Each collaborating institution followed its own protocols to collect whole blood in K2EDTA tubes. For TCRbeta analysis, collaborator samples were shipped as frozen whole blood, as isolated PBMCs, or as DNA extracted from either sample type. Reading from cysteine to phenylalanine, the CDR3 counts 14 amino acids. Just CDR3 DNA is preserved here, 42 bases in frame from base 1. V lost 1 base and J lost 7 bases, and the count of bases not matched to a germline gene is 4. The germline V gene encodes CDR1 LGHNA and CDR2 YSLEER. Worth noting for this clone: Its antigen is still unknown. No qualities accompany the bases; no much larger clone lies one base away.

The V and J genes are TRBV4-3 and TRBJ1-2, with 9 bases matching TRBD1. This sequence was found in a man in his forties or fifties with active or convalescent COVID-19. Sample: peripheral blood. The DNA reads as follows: TGCGCCAGCAGCCAAGGGACAGGGGTCGGTGGCTACACCTTC. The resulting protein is CASSQGTGVGGYTF.